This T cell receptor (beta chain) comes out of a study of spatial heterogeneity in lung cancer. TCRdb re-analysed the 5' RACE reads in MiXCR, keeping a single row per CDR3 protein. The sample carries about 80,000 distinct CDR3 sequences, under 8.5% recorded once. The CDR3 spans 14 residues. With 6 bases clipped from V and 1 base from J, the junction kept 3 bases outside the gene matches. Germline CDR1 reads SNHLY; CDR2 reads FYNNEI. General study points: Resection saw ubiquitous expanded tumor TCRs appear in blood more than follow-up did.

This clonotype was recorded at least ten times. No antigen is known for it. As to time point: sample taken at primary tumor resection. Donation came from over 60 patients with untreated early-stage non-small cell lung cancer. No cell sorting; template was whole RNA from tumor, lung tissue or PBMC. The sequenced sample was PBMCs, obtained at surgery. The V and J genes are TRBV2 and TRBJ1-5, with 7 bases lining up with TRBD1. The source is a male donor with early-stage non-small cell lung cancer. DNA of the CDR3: TGTGCCAGCAGAGCAGGGGGAAGCAATCAGCCCCAGCATTTT. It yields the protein CASRAGGSNQPQHF.